The 6 T cell receptor beta chains below all came from one sample that was sequenced in a study of a mutant IDH1 vaccine in newly diagnosed glioma. These receptors have no known antigen. Profiled with immunoSEQ multiplex PCR; TCRdb holds only in-frame clones, not every one. The sample lists about 24,000 clones; more than 70% were seen once. Documented time point: week 47, end of study. Alongside topical imiquimod, each dose of vaccine comprised 300 ug of mutant IDH1 20-mer peptide. This sample comprised PBMCs, obtained from a glioma patient whose treatment included an IDH1 peptide vaccine. These receptors were collected from a man aged 35 to 55 with glioma.

This sequence joins TRBV6-5 and TRBJ2-7; D remains unclear. There are 11 residues in the CDR3. Between the trimmed V and J ends, which lost 4 bases and 6 bases, there was a span of 7 bases. Germline CDR1 MNHEY, CDR2 SVGAGI. In DNA form, the CDR3 reads TGTGCCAGCAGTTCCAGACTCGAGCAGTACTTC. It specifies CASSSRLEQYF.

This chain joins TRBV21-1 and TRBJ1-1; no check of the table's D call, TRBD1, against the DNA was made. TRBV21-1 is a known pseudogene. This CDR3 region has 14 residues. The CDR3 DNA is TGTGCCAGCAGCCTGGGACAGCAGAACACTGAAGCTTTCTTT. Amino acids: CASSLGQQNTEAFF.

The chain recombines TRBV19 with TRBJ1-2; D is uncertain. Trimming pared 3 bases from V and 0 bases from J, leaving 11 bases between. Per the germline V gene, CDR1 is LNHDA and CDR2 is SQIVND (reference sequence). CDR3 size: 15 residues. The CDR3 sequence: CASSILRHPNYGYTF. CDR3 in DNA: TGTGCCAGTAGTATTTTAAGACACCCTAACTATGGCTACACCTTC.

The chain joins TRBV18 to TRBJ1-1, with 9 bases lining up with TRBD1. The CDR3 is made up of 14 amino acids. The germline gives CDR1 KGHSH, CDR2 LQKENI. Trimming removed 4 bases from V and 1 base from J; junction bases left unmatched: 1. CDR3 sequence (DNA): TGTGCCAGCTCACTACAGGGGGCGAACACTGAAGCTTTCTTT. It encodes CASSLQGANTEAFF.

The V call is TRBV7-3, the J call TRBJ2-2, with 7 nucleotides matching TRBD1. The V and J ends lost 5 bases and 5 bases, in that order; junction bases with no gene match: 5. The germline V gene has CDR1 SGHTA and CDR2 FQGTGA. The CDR3 is made up of 14 amino acids. As DNA, the CDR3 is TGTGCCAGCAGCGACCTGACAGGGACCGGGGAGCTGTTTTTT. Its translation is CASSDLTGTGELFF.

Within the sample, this clone is medium-sized. The CDR3 loop is CASSQGQGNQPQHF. CDR3 DNA sequence: TGTGCCAGCAGCCAGGGACAGGGGAATCAGCCCCAGCATTTT. The genes are TRBV7-2 and TRBJ1-5; 10 nucleotides align to TRBD1. Germline loops: CDR1 SGHTA, CDR2 FQGNSA. J lost 4 bases, V lost 5 bases, and 2 bases had no gene match. This CDR3 is 14 amino acids long.